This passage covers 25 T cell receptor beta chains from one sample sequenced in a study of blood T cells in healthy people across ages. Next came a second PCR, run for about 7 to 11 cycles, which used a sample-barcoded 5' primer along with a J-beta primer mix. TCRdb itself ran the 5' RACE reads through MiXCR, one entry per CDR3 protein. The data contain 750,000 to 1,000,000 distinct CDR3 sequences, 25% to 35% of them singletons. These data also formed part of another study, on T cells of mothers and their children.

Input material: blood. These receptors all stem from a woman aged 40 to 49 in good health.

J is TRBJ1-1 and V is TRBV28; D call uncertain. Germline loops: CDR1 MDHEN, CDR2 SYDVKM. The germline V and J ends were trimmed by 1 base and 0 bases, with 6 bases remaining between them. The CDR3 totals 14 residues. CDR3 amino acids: CASSLFAVNTEAFF. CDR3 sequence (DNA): TGTGCCAGCAGTTTATTTGCAGTGAACACTGAAGCTTTCTTT.

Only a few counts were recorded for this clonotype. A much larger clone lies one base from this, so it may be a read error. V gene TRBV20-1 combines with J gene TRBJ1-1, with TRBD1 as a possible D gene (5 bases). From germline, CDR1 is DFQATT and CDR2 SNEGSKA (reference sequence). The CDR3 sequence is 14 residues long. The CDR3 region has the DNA TGCGGTCTCTTTCGACAGTTAAGGAACACTGAAGCTTTCTTT. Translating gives CGLFRQLRNTEAFF.

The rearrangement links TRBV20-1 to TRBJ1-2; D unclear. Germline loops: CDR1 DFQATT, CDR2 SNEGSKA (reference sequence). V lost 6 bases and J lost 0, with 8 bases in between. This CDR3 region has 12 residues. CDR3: CSAPTSNYGYTF. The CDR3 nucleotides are TGCAGTGCCCCGACATCTAACTATGGCTACACCTTC.

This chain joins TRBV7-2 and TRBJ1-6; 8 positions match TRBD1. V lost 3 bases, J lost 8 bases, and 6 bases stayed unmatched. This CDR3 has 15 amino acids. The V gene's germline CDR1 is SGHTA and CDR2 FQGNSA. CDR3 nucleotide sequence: TGTGCCAGCAGCTTGAGGACAGGGAAGGATTCACCCCTCCACTTT. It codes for CASSLRTGKDSPLHF.

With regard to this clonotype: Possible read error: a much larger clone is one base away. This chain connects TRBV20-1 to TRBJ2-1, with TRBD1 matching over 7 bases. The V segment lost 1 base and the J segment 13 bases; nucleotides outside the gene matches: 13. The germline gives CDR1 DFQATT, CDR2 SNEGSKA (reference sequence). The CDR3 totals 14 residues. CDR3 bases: TGCAGTGCTAGAGTCGGGACAGAGCTGGAGACCCAGTTCTTC. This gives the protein CSARVGTELETQFF.

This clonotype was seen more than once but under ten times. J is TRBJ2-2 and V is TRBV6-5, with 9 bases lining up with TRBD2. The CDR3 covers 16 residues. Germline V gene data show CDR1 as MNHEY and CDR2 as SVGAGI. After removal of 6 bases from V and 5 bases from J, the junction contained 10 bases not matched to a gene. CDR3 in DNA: TGTGCCAGCAGCCTAGCGGGGCTACGAGGGACCGGGGAGCTGTTTTTT. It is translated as CASSLAGLRGTGELFF.

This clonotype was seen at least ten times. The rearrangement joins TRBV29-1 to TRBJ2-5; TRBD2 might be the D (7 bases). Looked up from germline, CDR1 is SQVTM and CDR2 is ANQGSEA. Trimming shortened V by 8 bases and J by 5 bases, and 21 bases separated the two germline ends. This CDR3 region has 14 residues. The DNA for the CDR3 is TGCAGCTTCCTTGGGGGGGCAGAGAGGGAGACCCAGTACTTC. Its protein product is CSFLGGAERETQYF.

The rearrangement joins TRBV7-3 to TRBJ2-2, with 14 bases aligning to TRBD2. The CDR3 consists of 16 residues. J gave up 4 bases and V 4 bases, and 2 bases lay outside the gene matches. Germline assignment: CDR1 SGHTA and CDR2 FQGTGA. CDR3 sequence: CASSSGLAGGTGELFF. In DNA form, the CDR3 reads TGTGCCAGCAGCTCCGGACTAGCGGGGGGCACCGGGGAGCTGTTTTTT.

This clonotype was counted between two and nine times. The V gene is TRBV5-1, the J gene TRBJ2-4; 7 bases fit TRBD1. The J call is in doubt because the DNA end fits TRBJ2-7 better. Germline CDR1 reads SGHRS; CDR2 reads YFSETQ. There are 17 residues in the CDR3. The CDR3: CASSLEIRLTGRYEQYF. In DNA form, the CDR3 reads TGCGCCAGCAGCTTGGAAATACGCTTGACAGGGCGATACGAGCAGTACTTC.

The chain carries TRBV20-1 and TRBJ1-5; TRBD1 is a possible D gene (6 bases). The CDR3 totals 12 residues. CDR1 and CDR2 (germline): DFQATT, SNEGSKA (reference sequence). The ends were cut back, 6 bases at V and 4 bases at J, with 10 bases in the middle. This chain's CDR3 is CSAEQGNQPQHF. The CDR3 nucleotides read TGCAGTGCGGAACAGGGAAATCAGCCCCAGCATTTT.

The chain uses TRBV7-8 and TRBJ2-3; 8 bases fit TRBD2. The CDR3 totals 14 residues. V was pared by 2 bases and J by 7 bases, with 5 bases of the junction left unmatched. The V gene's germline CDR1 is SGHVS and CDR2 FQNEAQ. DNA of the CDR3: TGTGCCAGCAGCTTAACGGGGGGGACAAATACGCAGTATTTT. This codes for CASSLTGGTNTQYF.

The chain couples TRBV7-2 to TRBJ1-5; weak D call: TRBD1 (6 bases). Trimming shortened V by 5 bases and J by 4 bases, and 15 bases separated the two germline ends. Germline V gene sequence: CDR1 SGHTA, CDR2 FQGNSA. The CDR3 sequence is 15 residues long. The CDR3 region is CASSGKGGVNQPQHF. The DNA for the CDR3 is TGTGCCAGCAGCGGAAAGGGGGGGGTTAATCAGCCCCAGCATTTT.

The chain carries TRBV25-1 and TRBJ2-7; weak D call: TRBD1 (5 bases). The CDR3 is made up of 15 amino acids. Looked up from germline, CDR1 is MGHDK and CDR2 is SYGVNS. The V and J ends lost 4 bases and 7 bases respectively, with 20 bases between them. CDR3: CASSADSSWVGEQYF. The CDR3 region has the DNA TGTGCCAGCAGTGCAGACAGCTCTTGGGTCGGGGAGCAGTACTTC.

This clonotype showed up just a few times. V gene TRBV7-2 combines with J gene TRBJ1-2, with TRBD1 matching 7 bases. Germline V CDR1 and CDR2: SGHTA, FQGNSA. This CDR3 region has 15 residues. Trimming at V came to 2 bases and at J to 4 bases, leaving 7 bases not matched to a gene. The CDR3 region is CASSLNLRDSYGYTF. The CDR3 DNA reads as TGTGCCAGCAGCTTAAACCTCCGGGACAGCTATGGCTACACCTTC.

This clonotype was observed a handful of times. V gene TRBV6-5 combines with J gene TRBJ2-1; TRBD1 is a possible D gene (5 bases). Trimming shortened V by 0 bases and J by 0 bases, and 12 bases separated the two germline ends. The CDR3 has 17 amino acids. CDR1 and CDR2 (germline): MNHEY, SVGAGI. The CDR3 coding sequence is TGTGCCAGCAGTTACTCGGACACTCCGAGCTCCTACAATGAGCAGTTCTTC. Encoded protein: CASSYSDTPSSYNEQFF.

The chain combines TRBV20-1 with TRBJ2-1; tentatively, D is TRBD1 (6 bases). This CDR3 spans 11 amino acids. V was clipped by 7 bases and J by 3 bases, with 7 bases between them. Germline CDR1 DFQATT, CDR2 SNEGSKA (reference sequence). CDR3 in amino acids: CSGQDYNEQFF. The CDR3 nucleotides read TGCAGTGGACAGGACTACAATGAGCAGTTCTTC.

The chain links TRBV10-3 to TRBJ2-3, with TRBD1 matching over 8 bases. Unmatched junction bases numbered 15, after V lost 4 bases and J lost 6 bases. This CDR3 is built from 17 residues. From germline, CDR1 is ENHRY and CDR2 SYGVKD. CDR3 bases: TGTGCCATCAGTGGAACCGAAAGGACAGGGCGACGGGATACGCAGTATTTT. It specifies CAISGTERTGRRDTQYF.

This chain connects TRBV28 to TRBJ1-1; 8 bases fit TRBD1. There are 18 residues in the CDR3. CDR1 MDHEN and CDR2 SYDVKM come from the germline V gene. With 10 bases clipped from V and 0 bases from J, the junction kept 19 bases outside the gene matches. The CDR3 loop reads CANRWRGTGPFMNTEAFF. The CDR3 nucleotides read TGTGCCAACAGGTGGAGAGGGACAGGACCTTTCATGAACACTGAAGCTTTCTTT.

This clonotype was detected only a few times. CDR3 coding DNA: TGTGCCAGCAGTGATAGGTCTGAAGCTTTCTTT. As protein: CASSDRSEAFF. The genes are TRBV6-4 and TRBJ1-1; the D is unclear. Germline values: CDR1 MRHNA, CDR2 SNTAGT. This CDR3 region has 11 residues. Between the trimmed V and J ends, which lost 3 bases and 6 bases, there was a span of 5 bases.

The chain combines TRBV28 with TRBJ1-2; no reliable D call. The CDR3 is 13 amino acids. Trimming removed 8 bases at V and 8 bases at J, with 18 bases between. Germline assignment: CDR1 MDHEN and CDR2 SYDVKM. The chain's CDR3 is CASGLPEVRGYTF. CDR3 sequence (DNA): TGTGCCAGCGGCCTCCCGGAGGTGAGGGGCTACACCTTC.

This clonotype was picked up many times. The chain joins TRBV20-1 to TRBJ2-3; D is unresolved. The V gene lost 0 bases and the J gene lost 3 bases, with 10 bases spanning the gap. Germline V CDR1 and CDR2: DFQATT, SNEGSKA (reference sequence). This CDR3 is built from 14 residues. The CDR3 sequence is CSARDDVGTDTQYF. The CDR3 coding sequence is TGCAGTGCTAGAGATGACGTGGGTACAGATACGCAGTATTTT.

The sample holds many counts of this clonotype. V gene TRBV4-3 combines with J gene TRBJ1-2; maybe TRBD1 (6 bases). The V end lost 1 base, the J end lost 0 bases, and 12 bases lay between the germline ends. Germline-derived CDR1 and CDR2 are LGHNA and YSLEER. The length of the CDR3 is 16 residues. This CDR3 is CASSQGWDTSNYGYTF. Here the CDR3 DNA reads TGCGCCAGCAGCCAAGGATGGGACACATCTAACTATGGCTACACCTTC.

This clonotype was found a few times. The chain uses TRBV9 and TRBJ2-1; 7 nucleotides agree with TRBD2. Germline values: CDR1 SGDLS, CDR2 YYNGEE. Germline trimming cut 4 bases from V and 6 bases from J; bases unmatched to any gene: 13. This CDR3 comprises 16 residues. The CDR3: CASSYPPRESANEQFF. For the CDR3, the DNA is TGTGCCAGCAGCTACCCACCGCGGGAGTCCGCCAATGAGCAGTTCTTC. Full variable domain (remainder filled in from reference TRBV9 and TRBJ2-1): DSGVTQTPKHLITATGQRVTLRCSPRSGDLSVYWYQQSLDQGLQFLIQYYNGEERAKGNILERFSAQQFPDLHSELNLSSLELGDSALYFCASSYPPRESANEQFFGPGTRLTVL.

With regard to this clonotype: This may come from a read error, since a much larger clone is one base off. The CDR3 bases are TGTGCCAGCAGCTACTCAGCGGAGTACTCCTACGAACAGGACTTC. Its translation is CASSYSAEYSYEQDF. The rearrangement uses TRBV7-9 and TRBJ2-7; the D call may be TRBD1 or TRBD2 (5 bases each). This CDR3 has 15 residues. Germline loops: CDR1 SEHNR, CDR2 FQNEAQ (reference sequence).

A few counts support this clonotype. The CDR3 sequence is CASSHVRLAEETQYF. In nucleotides, the CDR3 is TGTGCCAGCAGCCACGTGAGACTAGCAGAGGAGACCCAGTACTTC. The chain uses TRBV3-1 and TRBJ2-5; TRBD2 matches at 7 bases. This CDR3 spans 15 amino acids. Looked up from germline, CDR1 is LGHDT and CDR2 is YNNKEL (reference sequence). V lost 3 bases to trimming and J lost 5 bases; unmatched junction nucleotides: 9.